These 20 T cell receptor beta chains originate from one sample sequenced in a study of spatial heterogeneity in lung cancer. TCRdb ran MiXCR on the 5' RACE reads and lists one entry per CDR3 protein. The data hold 45,000 or so distinct CDR3 sequences, with 7.6% observed a single time. Noted time point: sample taken at primary tumor resection. Whole RNA, isolated from tumor, nontumor lung or frozen PBMC, was sequenced without prior sorting. The sample consisted of PBMCs, taken at surgery. The receptors were gathered from a female donor with early-stage non-small cell lung cancer.

The table lists this clonotype with a few counts. One end of the junction is discordant with germline, which a read error may explain. This chain connects TRBV6-2 or TRBV6-3 to TRBJ1-5; D gene uncertain. CDR3 length: 11 amino acids. Germline CDR1 MNHEY, CDR2 SVGEGT. CDR3 in amino acids: CASGSGQSQHF. The CDR3, as DNA: TGTGCCAGCGGTTCCGGTCAGTCCCAGCATTTT.

In its sample, this clonotype was seen a few times. V and J are TRBV9 and TRBJ2-3; 9 positions agree with TRBD2. V shed 2 bases and J 2 bases; nucleotides not matched to a gene: 3. The germline V gene has CDR1 SGDLS and CDR2 YYNGEE. The CDR3 is made up of 15 amino acids. CDR3 sequence (DNA): TGTGCCAGCAGCGTTAGCGGGGGATCCACAGATACGCAGTATTTT. This encodes CASSVSGGSTDTQYF.

A few counts support this clonotype. The chain has TRBV5-1 and TRBJ1-1; tentatively, D is TRBD1 (5 bases). V was cut by 3 bases and J by 0 bases, with 12 bases left in between. Germline assignment: CDR1 SGHRS and CDR2 YFSETQ. The CDR3 runs 15 residues. In DNA, the CDR3 is TGCGCCAGCAGCTCCGGCCCAGGGTTGAACACTGAAGCTTTCTTT. Protein product: CASSSGPGLNTEAFF.

The J gene is TRBJ2-1, the V gene TRBV24-1; D might be TRBD1 (6 bases). CDR3 length: 12 amino acids. Trimming took 6 bases from V and 9 from J, leaving 11 bases between them. The V gene's germline CDR1 is KGHDR and CDR2 SFDVKD. The CDR3 DNA reads TGTGCCACCAGTCAACAGGGCAGTGAGCAGTTCTTC. Protein product: CATSQQGSEQFF.

The chain carries TRBV29-1 and TRBJ2-7; maybe TRBD1 (5 bases). Germline values: CDR1 SQVTM, CDR2 ANQGSEA. The CDR3 runs 12 residues. The V gene lost 0 bases and the J gene lost 5 bases, with 8 bases spanning the gap. The CDR3 DNA reads as TGCAGCGTTGAAGATCTAGGGGACGAGCAGTACTTC. It encodes CSVEDLGDEQYF.

The table lists this clonotype with many counts. The CDR3 spells CASRLGQGRADTQYF. CDR3 nucleotides: TGTGCCAGCAGATTGGGACAGGGAAGGGCAGATACGCAGTATTTT. The rearrangement joins TRBV28 to TRBJ2-3, with TRBD1 matching 9 bases. CDR1 is MDHEN, CDR2 SYDVKM, per germline. V trimming: 6 bases; J trimming: 4 bases; junction bases outside the gene matches: 8. This CDR3 is built from 15 residues.

This clonotype was detected a few times. The chain links TRBV29-1 to TRBJ2-7, with D tentatively TRBD1 (5 bases). V dropped 7 bases and J dropped 1 base, with 11 bases sitting between them. The CDR3 has 12 amino acids. From germline, CDR1 is SQVTM and CDR2 ANQGSEA. DNA of the CDR3: TGCAGCGCCGGCCAGGGTTCCTACGAGCAGTACTTC. It specifies CSAGQGSYEQYF.

The table lists this clonotype with many counts. This chain uses TRBV7-2 with TRBJ2-1; D not certain. Germline V CDR1 and CDR2: SGHTA, FQGNSA. Trimming shortened V by 5 bases and J by 7 bases, and 12 bases separated the two germline ends. This CDR3 is 13 amino acids long. For the CDR3, the DNA is TGTGCCAGCAGCAATACCGGGCCGAATGAGCAGTTCTTC. Translation gives CASSNTGPNEQFF.

Many counts were recorded for this clonotype. The chain employs TRBV3-1 and TRBJ1-6; unclear D gene. From germline, CDR1 is LGHDT and CDR2 YNNKEL (reference sequence). Trimming left V 1 base short and J 8 bases short, with 9 bases between. This CDR3 spans 14 amino acids. In DNA form, the CDR3 reads TGTGCCAGCAGCCAAGGGGCAGGAGATTCACCCCTCCACTTT. It is translated as CASSQGAGDSPLHF.

This clonotype was picked up many times. The rearrangement joins TRBV2 to TRBJ2-5, with D uncertain. The CDR3 totals 15 residues. Germline CDR1 is SNHLY and CDR2 is FYNNEI. With 2 bases removed from V and 4 bases from J, the gap between germline ends came to 14 bases. The CDR3 loop is CASSEWLSHTETQYF. For the CDR3, the DNA is TGTGCCAGCAGTGAATGGCTATCCCACACAGAGACCCAGTACTTC.

This clonotype came up many times. The CDR3 DNA reads as TGCAGTGCTAGAGTTCCGGGTCTAAACAATGAGCAGTTCTTC. Its protein is CSARVPGLNNEQFF. The V gene is TRBV20-1, the J gene TRBJ2-1; D is unclear. The CDR3 runs 14 residues. Germline CDR1 and CDR2: DFQATT and SNEGSKA (reference sequence). Between the trimmed V and J ends, which lost 1 base and 5 bases, there was a span of 12 bases.

On this clonotype: As the CDR3 is not closed by the conserved phenylalanine or tryptophan, this likely results from a read error. The chain combines TRBV12-5 with TRBJ2-7; D gene unclear. V was shortened by 7 bases and J by 1 base, with 11 bases between the two germline ends. The CDR3 totals 13 residues. Germline CDR1 reads LGHNT; CDR2 reads FRNRAP. Here the CDR3 reads CASVNVLSYEQYY. CDR3 DNA: TGTGCTAGTGTAAATGTCCTATCCTACGAGCAGTACTAC.

The table lists this clonotype with many counts. The V call is TRBV2, the J call TRBJ2-7; D is perhaps TRBD1 (5 bases). From germline, CDR1 is SNHLY and CDR2 FYNNEI. V dropped 6 bases and J dropped 7 bases, with 16 bases sitting between them. The CDR3 loop spans 13 amino acids. CDR3 sequence reads: CASRPQGSQEQYF. CDR3 nucleotides: TGTGCCAGCAGACCGCAGGGATCCCAGGAGCAGTACTTC.

In this sample, this clonotype turned up a few times. The genes are TRBV5-1 and TRBJ2-3; D call uncertain. Germline V gives CDR1 SGHRS, CDR2 YFSETQ. This CDR3 is 14 amino acids long. Trimming cost V 0 bases and J 2 bases, with 7 bases left between them. As DNA, the CDR3 is TGCGCCAGCAGCTTGGGGCAGCTCACAGATACGCAGTATTTT. As protein: CASSLGQLTDTQYF.

The V call is TRBV15, the J call TRBJ2-7, with 7 bases that match TRBD1. CDR1 LNHNV and CDR2 YYDKDF come from the germline V gene (reference sequence). The CDR3 consists of 18 residues. V lost 0 bases and J lost 4; bases outside the gene matches: 15. The CDR3 DNA is TGTGCCACCAGCAGAGAATTGACAGGGCTTGGGGCATATTACGAGCAGTACTTC. Translation: CATSRELTGLGAYYEQYF.

The rearrangement joins TRBV6-5 to TRBJ1-1; 7 nucleotides align to TRBD1. The ends lost 6 bases at V and 1 base at J; junction bases unmatched: 8. The CDR3 covers 15 residues. Germline lookup yields CDR1 MNHEY and CDR2 SVGAGI. As DNA, the CDR3 is TGTGCCAGCAGGCCAGAGACAGGGAGGAACACTGAAGCTTTCTTT. Protein sequence: CASRPETGRNTEAFF.

This clonotype was detected many times. The chain carries TRBV20-1 and TRBJ2-1; 8 bases fit TRBD2. The CDR3 length is 15 residues. Losses at the gene ends were 2 bases for V and 7 bases for J; bases not matched to a gene: 10. Germline V gene data show CDR1 as DFQATT and CDR2 as SNEGSKA (reference sequence). CDR3: CSARISGGTRNEQFF. In DNA, the CDR3 is TGCAGTGCTAGAATAAGCGGGGGCACGAGGAATGAGCAGTTCTTC.

This clonotype was counted only a few times. The rearrangement uses TRBV3-1 and TRBJ2-7; TRBD1 is a possible D gene (6 bases). Germline V gene data show CDR1 as LGHDT and CDR2 as YNNKEL (reference sequence). V was pared by 0 bases and J by 6 bases, with 18 bases between. The CDR3 loop spans 16 amino acids. The CDR3 is CASSQDRGNVVSEQYF. The CDR3 DNA reads as TGTGCCAGCAGCCAAGATAGGGGGAATGTGGTCAGCGAGCAGTACTTC.

The rearrangement joins TRBV4-3 to TRBJ2-3; a possible D gene is TRBD2 (5 bases). The CDR3 sequence is 15 residues long. The ends were cut back, 1 base at V and 1 base at J, with 9 bases in the middle. Germline V CDR1 and CDR2: LGHNA, YSLEER. CDR3 DNA sequence: TGCGCCAGCAGCCAAGTCATGGGAGGCACAGATACGCAGTATTTT. Translating it yields CASSQVMGGTDTQYF.

This clonotype occurred a few times. The chain links TRBV4-3 to TRBJ1-1, with 7 bases identical to TRBD1. CDR1 is LGHNA, CDR2 YSLEER, per germline. The CDR3 sequence is 17 residues long. V gave up 0 bases and J gave up 0 bases; unmatched junction bases: 7. CDR3 residues: CASSQDRGGRMNTEAFF. The CDR3 nucleotides read TGCGCCAGCAGCCAAGATAGAGGGGGCAGGATGAACACTGAAGCTTTCTTT.